Listed below are T cell receptor beta chains from one sample, sequenced in a study of shared clonotypes between healthy human individuals. Sequencing used immunoSEQ multiplex PCR; TCRdb keeps in-frame clones, though not all of them. In the table there are 2 million to 3 million clones, approximately 92% of which are singletons. The sequenced sample was naive CD4+ T cells sorted from blood. These receptors all come from a man aged 18 to 30 in good health. Both conserved end residues are part of each CDR3. The D gene is left open where the match is weak. Clone size appears in some rows only: once, few, many, or a class for an expanded clone.

d_call | clone_size | cdr3_length | j_call | v_call | cdr3_nt | cdr3_aa
NA | once | 14 | TRBJ1-4 | TRBV6-5 | TGTGCCAGCAAACGCCGGACAGAGGGTGAAAAACTGTTTTTT | CASKRRTEGEKLFF
TRBD1 | NA | 12 | TRBJ2-1 | TRBV29-1 | TGCAGCGTGGGGGACAGGGGCAATGAGCAGTTCTTC | CSVGDRGNEQFF
NA | NA | 14 | TRBJ1-2 | TRBV7-2 | TGTGCCAGCAGCGCGCCGGGACTTCGGTTTGGCTACACCTTC | CASSAPGLRFGYTF
TRBD1 | NA | 15 | TRBJ1-2 | TRBV29-1 | TGCAGCGTCTTGACAGGGGAGCCGGCTAACTATGGCTACACCTTC | CSVLTGEPANYGYTF
NA | NA | 14 | TRBJ2-2 | TRBV5-1 | TGCGCCAGCAGCTTGGTATTAGATTCCGGGGAGCTGTTTTTT | CASSLVLDSGELFF
NA | NA | 14 | TRBJ1-3 | TRBV19 | TGTGCCAGTAGTACCGGGAGAACCCGAAACACCATATATTTT | CASSTGRTRNTIYF
NA | NA | 14 | TRBJ2-1 | TRBV10-1 | TGCGCCAGCTCGGGCGGGCGCTCCTACAATGAGCAGTTCTTC | CASSGGRSYNEQFF
NA | once | 14 | TRBJ1-1 | TRBV27 | TGTGCCAGCAGTAACACAGGGTTGAACACTGAAGCTTTCTTT | CASSNTGLNTEAFF
TRBD2 | NA | 17 | TRBJ2-1 | TRBV27 | TGTGCCAGCAGTTTAAACCCTCGGGCGGGAGAGCTCAATGAGCAGTTCTTC | CASSLNPRAGELNEQFF
TRBD1 | NA | 13 | TRBJ1-5 | TRBV2 | TGTGCCAGCGGGGACAGGGGTAATCAGCCCCAGCATTTT | CASGDRGNQPQHF
NA | few | 15 | TRBJ1-5 | TRBV19 | TGTGCCAGTAGTATAGCGTCAGGGCGGGGGCAGCCCCAGCATTTT | CASSIASGRGQPQHF
NA | NA | 14 | TRBJ2-3 | TRBV10-3 | TGTGCCATCAGTGACGGCTTGACCGCAGATACGCAGTATTTT | CAISDGLTADTQYF
TRBD1 | NA | 15 | TRBJ2-7 | TRBV28 | TGTGCCAGCAGACCTACTGGGGACAGGGGTTACGAGCAGTACTTC | CASRPTGDRGYEQYF
TRBD2 | NA | 15 | TRBJ2-3 | TRBV5-4 | TGTGCCAGCAGCCGCGGGGGGGGGAGCACAGATACGCAGTATTTT | CASSRGGGSTDTQYF
NA | once | 17 | TRBJ2-1 | TRBV27 | TGTGCCAGCAGGCCAGACAGGCTCAGCTCCTCCTACAATGAGCAGTTCTTC | CASRPDRLSSSYNEQFF
TRBD2 | NA | 15 | TRBJ2-7 | TRBV7-3 | TGTGCCAGCAGCTTAGGGACTAGCGGTAAATACGAGCAGTACTTC | CASSLGTSGKYEQYF
NA | NA | 16 | TRBJ2-5 | TRBV19 | TGTGCCAGTAGTATAGAGTCCGGGGGCAGCCAAGAGACCCAGTACTTC | CASSIESGGSQETQYF
NA | NA | 14 | TRBJ1-5 | TRBV5-1 | TGCGCCAGCAGCTTGGAAGGGGGAGCTCAGCCCCAGCATTTT | CASSLEGGAQPQHF
NA | NA | 14 | TRBJ2-7 | TRBV30 | TGTGCCTGGAGCGCCGGGACACCGTCCTACGAGCAGTACTTC | CAWSAGTPSYEQYF
TRBD1 | NA | 15 | TRBJ1-5 | TRBV5-1 | TGCGCCAGCAGCCAATGGACAGGTCCTAATCAGCCCCAGCATTTT | CASSQWTGPNQPQHF
TRBD2 | NA | 16 | TRBJ2-2 | TRBV9 | TGTGCCAGCAGCGTACTCTCTAGCGGGTACACCGGGGAGCTGTTTTTT | CASSVLSSGYTGELFF
NA | NA | 13 | TRBJ2-5 | TRBV9 | TGTGCCAGCAGCGTAGATTCTCAAGAGACCCAGTACTTC | CASSVDSQETQYF
NA | NA | 14 | TRBJ1-1 | TRBV7-2 | TGTGCCAGCAGCTTCGACAGGTATCACCCTGAAGCTTTCTTT | CASSFDRYHPEAFF